What follows are 25 T cell receptor beta chains derived from one specimen sequenced in a study of human T cells and chemical hapten exposure. Time point denoted: patch test 1, 2 weeks after DPC sensitization. Indicated treatment: therapeutic diphenylcyclopropenone sensitization with weekly scalp DPC. Total RNA was isolated from whole blood that had not been fractionated. Each CDR3 protein gets one entry after TCRdb re-called the RACE reads with MiXCR. The sample has about 52,000 distinct CDR3 sequences, approximately 9.9% seen once. The material was whole blood, obtained in connection with sensitization to the hapten diphenylcyclopropenone (DPC). Source of these receptors: a woman in her forties with alopecia areata. Some clones in this sample may be carry-over from other donors' samples.

In its sample, this clonotype was seen many times. The rearrangement joins TRBV5-1 to TRBJ1-4; no firm D call. Germline CDR1 is SGHRS and CDR2 is YFSETQ. The CDR3 loop spans 17 amino acids. The ends were cut back, 6 bases at V and 0 bases at J, with 18 bases in the middle. CDR3 amino acids: CASTGGPTLATNEKLFF. The DNA of the CDR3 is TGCGCCAGCACCGGCGGACCAACACTTGCAACTAATGAAAAACTGTTTTTT. Full variable domain (remainder filled in from reference TRBV5-1 and TRBJ1-4): KAGVTQTPRYLIKTRGQQVTLSCSPISGHRSVSWYQQTPGQGLQFLFEYFSETQRNKGNFPGRFSGRQFSNSRSEMNVSTLELGDSALYLCASTGGPTLATNEKLFFGSGTQLSVL.

This clonotype was detected many times. The chain recombines TRBV11-2 with TRBJ2-7; tentatively, D is TRBD1 (6 bases). V lost 5 bases to trimming and J lost 3 bases, with 8 bases between them. The V gene's germline CDR1 is SGHAT and CDR2 FQNNGV. The CDR3 is 12 amino acids. In DNA form, the CDR3 reads TGTGCCAGCAGCAAACAGGGCTACGAGCAGTACTTC. Its translation: CASSKQGYEQYF.

Comment on this clonotype: This may be a read error, as it is one base from a much larger clone. The chain recombines TRBV18 with TRBJ2-5, with D perhaps being TRBD1 or TRBD2 (6 bases each). From germline, CDR1 is KGHSH and CDR2 LQKENI. This CDR3 contains 13 residues. CDR3 loop: CASSPRGGEIQYF. The CDR3 DNA reads TGTGCCAGCTCACCCAGGGGCGGGGAGATCCAGTACTTC.

This clonotype came up a few times. This chain uses TRBV7-9 with TRBJ2-1; D not certain. The CDR3 covers 14 residues. Trimming shortened V by 1 base and J by 4 bases, and 8 bases separated the two germline ends. The germline V gene has CDR1 SEHNR and CDR2 FQNEAQ (reference sequence). CDR3 DNA: TGTGCCAGCAGCTTAGATACTTCGTACAATGAGCAGTTCTTC. Protein product: CASSLDTSYNEQFF.

This clonotype was seen a handful of times. A junction boundary mismatches the germline segment, possibly from a read error. V is TRBV19 and J is TRBJ2-1; D is undetermined. Germline lookup yields CDR1 LNHDA and CDR2 SQIVND (reference sequence). This CDR3 has 11 residues. The DNA for the CDR3 is TGTGCCAGTAGTATTGGTTCTAGTTTGGTCTTC. Protein sequence: CASSIGSSLVF.

This clonotype was recorded many times. This chain links TRBV27 with TRBJ1-1, with D possibly TRBD1 on 6 matching bases. Germline lookup yields CDR1 MNHEY and CDR2 SMNVEV (reference sequence). Trimming stripped 4 bases from V and 0 bases from J, with 9 bases between. This CDR3 has 14 amino acids. Written as DNA, the CDR3 is TGTGCCAGCAGTTGGGGGCTGCTGAACACTGAAGCTTTCTTT. Translation: CASSWGLLNTEAFF.

This clonotype was observed many times. The chain recombines TRBV15 with TRBJ2-7; D gene uncertain. CDR1 is LNHNV and CDR2 is YYDKDF in the germline V gene (reference sequence). Trimming pared 6 bases from V and 3 bases from J, leaving 9 bases between. The CDR3 is 12 amino acids. The CDR3 is CATRARGYEQYF. For the CDR3, the DNA is TGTGCCACCAGGGCCCGTGGCTACGAGCAGTACTTC.

This clonotype was picked up a small number of times. The CDR3: CASSPVGKPQHF. Here the CDR3 DNA reads TGTGCCAGCAGCCCCGTCGGCAAGCCCCAGCATTTT. The rearrangement joins TRBV7-6 to TRBJ1-5, with D unclear. Germline CDR1 is SGHVS and CDR2 is FNYEAQ. This CDR3 is 12 amino acids long. V was cut by 5 bases and J by 8 bases, with 10 bases left in between.

V and J are TRBV27 and TRBJ2-7; 8 nucleotides match TRBD1. CDR1 is MNHEY, CDR2 SMNVEV, per germline (reference sequence). This CDR3 has 16 amino acids. The V and J ends lost 4 bases and 4 bases, in that order; junction bases with no gene match: 12. CDR3 protein: CASSSLTGDYSYEQYF. The DNA for the CDR3 is TGTGCCAGCAGTTCGTTGACAGGGGATTATAGTTACGAGCAGTACTTC.

The gene calls are TRBV4-1 and TRBJ2-5, with 9 bases identical to TRBD2. The germline gives CDR1 MGHRA, CDR2 YSYEKL. The ends lost 4 bases at V and 1 base at J; junction bases unmatched: 4. CDR3 length equals 15 residues. CDR3 sequence reads: CASSPRTSAQETQYF. In DNA, the CDR3 is TGCGCCAGCAGCCCCCGGACTAGCGCCCAAGAGACCCAGTACTTC.

This clonotype was counted at least ten times. The chain combines TRBV6-6 with TRBJ2-3, with D unresolved. The V and J ends lost 7 bases and 2 bases respectively, with 16 bases between them. Germline CDR1 and CDR2: MNHNY and SVGAGI (reference sequence). This CDR3 comprises 15 residues. CDR3 sequence reads: CASNSKATYTDTQYF. The CDR3 nucleotides are TGTGCCAGCAATTCGAAGGCGACCTACACAGATACGCAGTATTTT.

The chain carries TRBV6-1 and TRBJ2-1; 10 nucleotides align to TRBD2. CDR3 length equals 14 residues. The ends lost 6 bases at V and 12 bases at J; junction bases unmatched: 11. Germline V lookup: CDR1 MNHNS, CDR2 SASEGT. Here the CDR3 DNA reads TGTGCCAGCAGACCTAGCGGGAGTCCCCCTGGGCAGTTCTTC. Its translation: CASRPSGSPPGQFF.

About this clonotype: A read error may produce the germline difference seen at one junction end. The chain employs TRBV7-7 and TRBJ2-7; D might be TRBD1 or TRBD2, each matching 5 bases. The CDR3 has 15 amino acids. Germline V lookup: CDR1 SSHAT, CDR2 FNYEAQ (reference sequence). This CDR3 is CASSYSRDVDSEQYF. The CDR3 coding sequence is TGTGCTAGCAGCTATAGCAGGGACGTCGATTCCGAGCAGTACTTC.

There are many counts of this clonotype. The J gene is TRBJ1-6, the V gene TRBV28; D is uncertain. V dropped 3 bases and J dropped 0 bases, with 15 bases sitting between them. This CDR3 is built from 18 residues. Per the germline V gene, CDR1 is MDHEN and CDR2 is SYDVKM. The CDR3 sequence is CASSFADGLSSYNSPLHF. In DNA, the CDR3 is TGTGCCAGCAGTTTTGCCGATGGTCTTAGCTCCTATAATTCACCCCTCCACTTT.

This clonotype was counted at least ten times. The V and J genes are TRBV20-1 and TRBJ1-6; 8 bases agree with TRBD1. CDR1 is DFQATT and CDR2 is SNEGSKA in the germline V gene (reference sequence). The ends lost 0 bases at V and 6 bases at J; junction bases unmatched: 7. The CDR3 is 16 amino acids. CDR3 protein: CSAREGTGRPNSPLHF. The CDR3 region has the DNA TGCAGTGCTAGAGAAGGGACAGGCCGCCCTAATTCACCCCTCCACTTT.

This clonotype came up many times. The chain recombines TRBV18 with TRBJ1-5; no firm D call. Germline V gene sequence: CDR1 KGHSH, CDR2 LQKENI. Trimming left V 2 bases short and J 3 bases short, with 5 bases between. This CDR3 is built from 13 residues. The CDR3 here is CASSPENNQPQHF. CDR3 in DNA: TGTGCCAGCTCACCAGAGAACAATCAGCCCCAGCATTTT. The full variable domain, its missing parts supplied by reference TRBV18 and TRBJ1-5, is NAGVMQNPRHLVRRRGQEARLRCSPMKGHSHVYWYRQLPEEGLKFMVYLQKENIIDESGMPKERFSAEFPKEGPSILRIQQVVRGDSAAYFCASSPENNQPQHFGDGTRLSIL.

This clonotype came up many times. The CDR3 DNA sequence: TGTGCCAGCTCACCACCGGGTTTGGACAGGAACTCCTACGAGCAGTACTTC. As protein: CASSPPGLDRNSYEQYF. The gene calls are TRBV18 and TRBJ2-7, with 7 bases that match TRBD1. In germline, CDR1 is KGHSH, CDR2 LQKENI. The CDR3 runs to 17 residues. Trimming cost V 0 bases and J 0 bases; bases outside gene matches: 8.

This clonotype was observed many times. The rearrangement joins TRBV28 to TRBJ2-6; no clear D. CDR1 and CDR2 (germline): MDHEN, SYDVKM. V dropped 5 bases and J dropped 0 bases, with 11 bases sitting between them. The CDR3 contains 16 residues. The chain's CDR3 is CASSPPWSSGANVLTF. The CDR3 DNA reads TGTGCCAGCAGTCCTCCTTGGAGCTCTGGGGCCAACGTCCTGACTTTC.

As DNA, the CDR3 is TGTGCCAGCAGTCCGACAGGGCGGCGGGAAAAACTGTTTTTT. Translating it yields CASSPTGRREKLFF. The genes are TRBV12-3 or TRBV12-4 and TRBJ1-4; 7 positions match TRBD1. This CDR3 is 14 amino acids long. J lost 8 bases, V lost 5 bases, and 8 bases had no gene match.

CDR3 nucleotides: TGTGCCAGCAGTTTCCCAGGGGTGAACACTGAAGCTTTCTTT. The encoded protein is CASSFPGVNTEAFF. The rearrangement uses TRBV28 and TRBJ1-1; D possibly corresponds to TRBD1 (6 bases). Trimming took 3 bases from V and 0 from J, leaving 8 bases between them. CDR1 and CDR2 (germline): MDHEN, SYDVKM. This CDR3 comprises 14 residues. The full variable domain, its missing parts supplied by reference TRBV28 and TRBJ1-1, is DVKVTQSSRYLVKRTGEKVFLECVQDMDHENMFWYRQDPGLGLRLIYFSYDVKMKEKGDIPEGYSVSREKKERFSLILESASTNQTSMYLCASSFPGVNTEAFFGQGTRLTVV.

This clonotype has ten or more counts. This chain joins TRBV4-3 and TRBJ1-2; D perhaps matches TRBD1 (5 bases). Germline CDR1 reads LGHNA; CDR2 reads YSLEER. V was pared by 3 bases and J by 4 bases, with 21 bases between. The CDR3 extends over 17 amino acids. CDR3 protein: CASSQAVGQDHLYGYTF. The CDR3 DNA follows: TGCGCCAGCAGCCAGGCGGTGGGGCAGGACCACCTCTATGGCTACACCTTC.

This clonotype was detected many times. The chain carries TRBV2 and TRBJ1-4, with D possibly TRBD1 on 6 matching bases. Germline CDR1 and CDR2: SNHLY and FYNNEI. Trimming shortened V by 5 bases and J by 3 bases, and 13 bases separated the two germline ends. CDR3 size: 15 residues. The CDR3 bases are TGTGCCAGCAGTCAGAACAGGGAACCTAATGAAAAACTGTTTTTT. This sequence encodes CASSQNREPNEKLFF.

This clonotype was observed a few times. The chain recombines TRBV5-4 with TRBJ2-2; tentative D call: TRBD1 (7 bases). The V end was cut by 4 bases, the J end by 2 bases, with 12 bases between. There are 15 residues in the CDR3. The V gene's germline CDR1 is SGHNT and CDR2 YYREEE (reference sequence). The CDR3 bases are TGTGCCAGCAGCCCAGGGGGGCTTAACACCGGGGAGCTGTTTTTT. It is translated as CASSPGGLNTGELFF.

V is TRBV10-3 and J is TRBJ2-7; 7 bases align to TRBD1. Trimming took 6 bases from V and 6 from J; bases not matched to a gene: 5. The CDR3 covers 12 residues. CDR1 ENHRY and CDR2 SYGVKD come from the germline V gene. The CDR3 sequence: CAISSQGPEQYF. The CDR3 DNA reads as TGTGCCATCAGCTCACAGGGGCCCGAGCAGTACTTC.

This CDR3 reads CASRNGGTGEGYTF. CDR3 sequence (DNA): TGTGCCAGCAGGAACGGGGGGACCGGAGAGGGCTACACCTTC. This chain joins TRBV27 and TRBJ1-2; D might be TRBD1 (5 bases). Germline V gives CDR1 MNHEY, CDR2 SMNVEV (reference sequence). The V end lost 6 bases, the J end lost 8 bases, and 19 bases lay between the germline ends. The CDR3 extends over 14 amino acids.